Below, 8 T cell receptor beta chains from the same sample are listed, as sequenced in a study of T cells in localized non-small cell lung cancer. The method was immunoSEQ multiplex PCR; TCRdb's version includes in-frame clones alone and lacks a portion of them. Of roughly 16,000 clones listed, about four fifths are singletons. The sequencing here drew on peripheral blood, taken before any cancer treatment. These receptors all come from a male donor older than 55 with stage III lung adenocarcinoma.

CDR3 loop: CASSVGPLKSSYNEQFF. CDR3 coding DNA: TGTGCCAGCAGCGTAGGTCCCTTAAAAAGCTCCTACAATGAGCAGTTCTTC. The chain carries TRBV9 and TRBJ2-1; D remains ambiguous. Trimming took off 0 bases at V and 0 bases at J, with 13 bases between the two ends. Germline V lookup: CDR1 SGDLS, CDR2 YYNGEE. The CDR3 spans 17 residues.

The rearrangement links TRBV10-3 to TRBJ1-1; 7 nucleotides line up with TRBD1. Germline V gives CDR1 ENHRY, CDR2 SYGVKD. V gave up 10 bases and J gave up 0 bases; unmatched junction bases: 5. The CDR3 totals 13 residues. The CDR3, as DNA: TGTGCCACCGGGACAGACTTGAACACTGAAGCTTTCTTT. Protein: CATGTDLNTEAFF.

This clone came up once. The J gene is TRBJ1-1, the V gene TRBV10-3; 9 bases are a match to TRBD1. The CDR3 covers 14 residues. The J segment lost 4 bases and the V segment lost 2 bases, leaving 2 bases of the junction unmatched. CDR1 and CDR2 (germline): ENHRY, SYGVKD. CDR3 protein: CAISEQTGGTEAFF. The DNA of the CDR3 is TGTGCCATCAGTGAGCAGACAGGGGGCACTGAAGCTTTCTTT.

The genes are TRBV18 and TRBJ1-6; no definite D call. V was cut by 3 bases and J by 9 bases, with 12 bases left in between. CDR1 is KGHSH, CDR2 LQKENI, per germline. The CDR3 runs 14 residues. The CDR3 DNA is TGTGCCAGCTCACCGCGAGAAGGGAGTTCACCCCTCCACTTT. This translates into CASSPREGSSPLHF.

The chain employs TRBV7-2 and TRBJ2-7; tentative D call: TRBD2 (5 bases). Trimming stripped 4 bases from V and 2 bases from J, with 15 bases between. Germline V gives CDR1 SGHTA, CDR2 FQGNSA. This CDR3 has 15 residues. CDR3 nucleotide sequence: TGTGCCAGCAGCTGGACTGCGGCAGCCGCCTACGAGCAGTACTTC. This gives the protein CASSWTAAAAYEQYF. Looking up the rest from reference TRBV7-2 and TRBJ2-7 gives the full variable domain: GAGVSQSPSNKVTEKGKDVELRCDPISGHTALYWYRQSLGQGLEFLIYFQGNSAPDKSGLPSDRFSAERTGGSVSTLTIQRTQQEDSAVYLCASSWTAAAAYEQYFGPGTRLTVT.

The chain couples TRBV28 to TRBJ2-7; the D is unclear. Per germline, CDR1 MDHEN and CDR2 SYDVKM. CDR3 size: 13 residues. Trimming took 5 bases from V and 7 from J, leaving 15 bases between them. CDR3 region: CASSAGTTREQYF. In DNA form, the CDR3 reads TGTGCCAGCAGTGCCGGAACCACAAGGGAGCAGTACTTC.

About this clone itself: Within the sample, other DNA sequences also encode this same CDR3. J is TRBJ1-5 and V is TRBV30, with 9 bases matching TRBD1. With V trimmed by 5 bases and J by 0 bases, 11 bases remained unmatched. The CDR3 length is 17 residues. CDR1 and CDR2 (germline): GTSNPN, SVGIG (reference sequence). In DNA form, the CDR3 reads TGTGCCTGGGCGCCCGGGACAGGGAGTAATAGCAATCAGCCCCAGCATTTT. This sequence encodes CAWAPGTGSNSNQPQHF.

In regard to this clone: The junction departs from the called germline gene at one end, perhaps through a read error. This chain links TRBV7-8 with TRBJ1-2, with D possibly matching TRBD1 (5 bases). Germline lookup yields CDR1 SGHVS and CDR2 FQNEAQ. This CDR3 is built from 13 residues. The CDR3: CASSFEGGGAQAF. CDR3 sequence (DNA): TGTGCCAGCAGCTTCGAAGGAGGAGGGGCTCAGGCCTTC.